This TCR beta chain derives from a study of blood T cell repertoires in COVID-19. Background on the study: Both acute and convalescent COVID-19 samples were obtained from the United States, Italy and Spain. The cDNA or gDNA used as material had been derived from T cells, B-cell-depleted T cells, or PBMCs.

The CDR3 has 17 residues. V was cut by 0 bases and J by 5 bases, with 15 bases left in between. Germline CDR1 and CDR2: SGHRS and YFSETQ. As handled by the study authors: Reference gene primer amplification gave nucleated cell count estimates. TCRdb keeps only in-frame clones here, not all; method: immunoSEQ multiplex PCR. V and J calls and clone size are those listed in that table; D and trimming were worked out from the DNA. The sample includes about 120,000 clones, more than 70% of them seen just once. The origin of this receptor is a man aged 65 to 85 with acute or convalescent COVID-19. Material for sequencing was peripheral blood. This rearrangement joins TRBV5-1 to TRBJ1-6, with a tentative D call TRBD1 (6 bases). The CDR3 protein is CASSLGGLQGNNSPLHF. CDR3 sequence (DNA): TGCGCCAGCAGCTTGGGGGGTTTACAGGGTAATAATTCACCCCTCCACTTT.